This passage covers 12 T cell receptor beta chains from one sample sequenced in a study of CD8 T cells in Susac syndrome. RNA in amounts of roughly 0.5 to 1 ug was reverse transcribed with random hexamers. MiXCR, run by TCRdb on the immunoSEQ multiplex PCR reads, gives a single entry per CDR3 protein. The top ten clones hold approximately 0.3% of a sample with some 150,000 distinct CDR3 sequences, nearly 95% of them seen once. The sample comprised CD8+ T cells from PBMCs. Source of these receptors: a human donor in good health.

Remarks on this clonotype: At one boundary the junction diverges from the germline segment, which might be a read error. V gene TRBV7-9 combines with J gene TRBJ2-1; the D call may be TRBD1 or TRBD2 (5 bases each). The length of the CDR3 is 13 residues. Germline CDR1 SEHNR, CDR2 FQNEAQ (reference sequence). CDR3 loop: CASRLTPQEERFF. CDR3 bases: TGTGCCAGCAGATTAACCCCACAGGAGGAGCGGTTCTTC.

The V gene is TRBV3-1, the J gene TRBJ2-7; no firm D call. Germline assignment: CDR1 LGHDT and CDR2 YNNKEL (reference sequence). Trimming cost V 0 bases and J 0 bases, with 6 bases left between them. CDR3 length: 14 residues. This CDR3 reads CASSQEQSSYEQYF. In nucleotides, the CDR3 is TGTGCCAGCAGCCAAGAACAGAGCTCCTACGAGCAGTACTTC.

V gene TRBV23-1 combines with J gene TRBJ1-4; the match to TRBD1 covers 7 bases. TRBV23-1 qualifies as an ORF whose function is uncertain. The CDR3 spans 17 residues. V shed 7 bases, J shed 6 bases, and the junction held 17 bases outside the gene matches. The CDR3 DNA sequence: TGCGCCAGCATAAGCCCCGTGGCGGGGACAGCAGATGAAAAACTGTTTTTT. It translates to CASISPVAGTADEKLFF.

This sequence joins TRBV28 and TRBJ1-4, with D possibly being TRBD1 (6 bases). The CDR3 sequence is 11 residues long. The V end was cut by 11 bases, the J end by 4 bases, with 8 bases between. Germline CDR1 MDHEN, CDR2 SYDVKM. As DNA, the CDR3 is TGTGCCGGGGGCCTTAATGAAAAACTGTTTTTT. Its translation: CAGGLNEKLFF. Variable domain in full (rest from reference TRBV28 and TRBJ1-4): DVKVTQSSRYLVKRTGEKVFLECVQDMDHENMFWYRQDPGLGLRLIYFSYDVKMKEKGDIPEGYSVSREKKERFSLILESASTNQTSMYLCAGGLNEKLFFGSGTQLSVL.

This clonotype was recorded a few times. The rearrangement joins TRBV28 to TRBJ1-1, with D hard to call. Trimming took 3 bases from V and 1 from J, leaving 6 bases between them. This CDR3 has 13 residues. Germline-derived CDR1 and CDR2 are MDHEN and SYDVKM. The CDR3 is CASSFGRNTEAFF. The CDR3 coding sequence is TGTGCCAGCAGTTTTGGGAGGAACACTGAAGCTTTCTTT. Variable domain in full (rest from reference TRBV28 and TRBJ1-1): DVKVTQSSRYLVKRTGEKVFLECVQDMDHENMFWYRQDPGLGLRLIYFSYDVKMKEKGDIPEGYSVSREKKERFSLILESASTNQTSMYLCASSFGRNTEAFFGQGTRLTVV.

This sequence joins TRBV24-1 and TRBJ1-5; D unresolved. The CDR3 has 13 amino acids. Germline V gives CDR1 KGHDR, CDR2 SFDVKD. V lost 9 bases and J lost 0, with 8 bases in between. CDR3 region: CATGQTSNQPQHF. The DNA for the CDR3 is TGTGCCACCGGGCAGACTAGCAATCAGCCCCAGCATTTT.

This clonotype came up once. The chain carries TRBV29-1 and TRBJ2-7; TRBD2 matches at 7 bases. The germline gives CDR1 SQVTM, CDR2 ANQGSEA. V dropped 4 bases and J dropped 4; count of bases not matched to a gene: 4. The CDR3 sequence is 12 residues long. CDR3 DNA: TGCAGCGTTGGGGGACTACCTTACGAGCAGTACTTC. It yields the protein CSVGGLPYEQYF.

V usage is TRBV30 and J usage is TRBJ2-7; possibly TRBD1 or TRBD2 for D (5 bases each). This CDR3 contains 13 residues. Germline-derived CDR1 and CDR2 are GTSNPN and SVGIG (reference sequence). V was clipped by 0 bases and J by 7 bases, with 13 bases between them. CDR3 DNA: TGTGCCTGGAGTGTACTTGGGGGAGTTGAGCAGTACTTC. Translated, it gives CAWSVLGGVEQYF.

This chain joins TRBV21-1 and TRBJ2-5. TRBV21-1 is termed a pseudogene. The CDR3 is 13 residues long. CDR3 amino acids: CASTKGGKETQYF. For the CDR3, the DNA is TGTGCCAGCACTAAAGGGGGAAAAGAGACCCAGTACTTC.

This chain uses TRBV19 with TRBJ1-2; possibly TRBD1 for D (5 bases). Trimming left V 5 bases short and J 7 bases short, with 17 bases between. The CDR3 contains 14 residues. Looked up from germline, CDR1 is LNHDA and CDR2 is SQIVND (reference sequence). CDR3 amino acids: CASSFGTDMGGYTF. The CDR3, as DNA: TGTGCCAGTAGTTTCGGGACTGACATGGGTGGCTACACCTTC.

The chain employs TRBV29-1 and TRBJ1-1; D ambiguous. V lost 1 base and J 1 base, leaving 16 bases between the germline ends. This CDR3 comprises 16 residues. The germline gives CDR1 SQVTM, CDR2 ANQGSEA. The chain's CDR3 is CSVEGRLNPGNTEAFF. The CDR3 DNA sequence: TGCAGCGTTGAAGGTCGACTCAATCCGGGGAACACTGAAGCTTTCTTT.

The sample holds one count of this clonotype. The rearrangement uses TRBV20-1 and TRBJ2-7, with 7 bases aligning to TRBD1. CDR3 length: 14 residues. J was trimmed by 3 bases and V by 6 bases; bases with no gene match: 11. The germline V gene encodes CDR1 DFQATT and CDR2 SNEGSKA (reference sequence). The DNA of the CDR3 is TGCAGTGCACCCCTCCGGGACAGTTACTACGAGCAGTACTTC. Amino acids: CSAPLRDSYYEQYF.